These 10 T cell receptor beta chains were sequenced from one sample in a study of cytomegalovirus exposure and HLA in healthy donors. The PCR used 60 Vbeta and 13 Jbeta primers. Only in-frame clones appear in the TCRdb table, and some are missing; sequencing was by immunoSEQ multiplex PCR. The table includes about 120,000 clones, 70% to 80% detected once. The sample comprised PBMCs. These receptors were taken from a middle-aged woman in good health and CMV-seropositive.

The J gene is TRBJ2-3, the V gene TRBV2; D gene ambiguous. CDR1 and CDR2 (germline): SNHLY, FYNNEI. The CDR3 extends over 14 amino acids. Between the trimmed V and J ends, which lost 7 bases and 0 bases, there was a span of 11 bases. The CDR3 bases are TGTGCCAGCAAAAGCGCGACTAGCACAGATACGCAGTATTTT. Encoded protein: CASKSATSTDTQYF.

The V gene is TRBV9, the J gene TRBJ2-3, with D possibly TRBD2 on 7 matching bases. The CDR3 is made up of 17 amino acids. Germline CDR1 SGDLS, CDR2 YYNGEE. The V end lost 3 bases, the J end lost 2 bases, and 19 bases lay between the germline ends. The CDR3 protein is CASSASAGALNTDTQYF. The CDR3 DNA follows: TGTGCCAGCAGCGCCTCGGCGGGGGCCTTAAACACAGATACGCAGTATTTT.

The chain joins TRBV2 to TRBJ2-3, with a tentative D call TRBD2 (5 bases). Per the germline V gene, CDR1 is SNHLY and CDR2 is FYNNEI. V was clipped by 6 bases and J by 4 bases, with 20 bases between them. The CDR3 has 16 residues. The CDR3 DNA reads as TGTGCCAGCAGCGATCCGAGAGGGAAGCGGTCAGATACGCAGTATTTT. As protein: CASSDPRGKRSDTQYF.

The chain carries TRBV5-6 and TRBJ2-3; 8 bases agree with TRBD2. Losses at the gene ends were 3 bases for V and 1 base for J; bases not matched to a gene: 13. The CDR3 is 18 residues long. CDR1 SGHDT and CDR2 YYEEEE come from the germline V gene. This CDR3 reads CASSYPGLVPPRTDTQYF. In DNA, the CDR3 is TGTGCCAGCAGCTACCCGGGACTAGTGCCCCCCCGCACAGATACGCAGTATTTT.

The chain uses TRBV30 and TRBJ2-7; D perhaps matches TRBD2 (5 bases). V lost 7 bases and J lost 5, with 15 bases in between. The CDR3 totals 12 residues. Germline V gene lookup returns CDR1 GTSNPN and CDR2 SVGIG (reference sequence). CDR3 in DNA: TGTGCCTCTACCGGGAACGCGGACGAGCAGTACTTC. It translates to CASTGNADEQYF. Combining the CDR3 with reference TRBV30 and TRBJ2-7 gives the whole variable domain SQTIHQWPATLVQPVGSPLSLECTVEGTSNPNLYWYRQAAGRGLQLLFYSVGIGQISSEVPQNLSASRPQDRQFILSSKKLLLSDSGFYLCASTGNADEQYFGPGTRLTVT.

This clone was seen a handful of times. V gene TRBV18 combines with J gene TRBJ1-1; the match to TRBD1 covers 9 bases. The CDR3 runs 16 residues. The germline V gene encodes CDR1 KGHSH and CDR2 LQKENI. Trimming at V came to 3 bases and at J to 5 bases, leaving 10 bases not matched to a gene. As DNA, the CDR3 is TGTGCCAGCTCACCCACTCGAACAGGGGGCGATACTGAAGCTTTCTTT. Translated, it gives CASSPTRTGGDTEAFF. The entire variable domain, with the rest obtained from reference TRBV18 and TRBJ1-1, is as follows: NAGVMQNPRHLVRRRGQEARLRCSPMKGHSHVYWYRQLPEEGLKFMVYLQKENIIDESGMPKERFSAEFPKEGPSILRIQQVVRGDSAAYFCASSPTRTGGDTEAFFGQGTRLTVV.

J is TRBJ2-3 and V is TRBV2, with 10 bases matching TRBD2. Germline values: CDR1 SNHLY, CDR2 FYNNEI. The CDR3 has 14 amino acids. With V trimmed by 5 bases and J by 4 bases, 3 bases remained unmatched. The CDR3 spells CASSLAGAPDTQYF. In DNA form, the CDR3 reads TGTGCCAGCAGTCTAGCGGGAGCCCCAGATACGCAGTATTTT.

This clone showed up just once. The junction differs from germline at one of its ends, possibly a read error. The gene calls are TRBV4-3 and TRBJ2-7; 8 bases fit TRBD2. There are 19 residues in the CDR3. Per germline, CDR1 LGHNA and CDR2 YSLEER. CDR3 coding DNA: TGCGCCAGCGGCCAAGGTATTTCGTGGCGGGAGGTCCCCTCCTACGAGCAGTACTTC. Protein product: CASGQGISWREVPSYEQYF.

The chain couples TRBV19 to TRBJ1-1, with D perhaps matching TRBD1 (5 bases). Germline CDR1 reads LNHDA; CDR2 reads SQIVND (reference sequence). Trimming pared 4 bases from V and 5 bases from J, leaving 14 bases between. This CDR3 comprises 14 residues. CDR3 in amino acids: CASSKRGIGTEAFF. The CDR3 coding sequence is TGTGCCAGTAGTAAGCGGGGGATAGGGACTGAAGCTTTCTTT.

The gene calls are TRBV25-1 and TRBJ2-5; D gene ambiguous. The CDR3 is 14 amino acids. Per germline, CDR1 MGHDK and CDR2 SYGVNS. The ends were cut back, 4 bases at V and 0 bases at J, with 9 bases in the middle. CDR3 amino acids: CASSVWANQETQYF. Written as DNA, the CDR3 is TGTGCCAGCAGTGTTTGGGCCAACCAAGAGACCCAGTACTTC.